The 10 T cell receptor beta chains below all came from one sample that was sequenced in a study of PD-L1 blockade in urothelial cancer. Sequencing was performed with immunoSEQ multiplex PCR; in TCRdb, only in-frame clones are kept and a portion is missing. Of about 52,000 clones listed, around 80% are singletons. Time point indicated: pretreatment peripheral blood. The sample in question was PBMCs, obtained around atezolizumab (anti-PD-L1) treatment. All receptors come from a man in his 70s with urothelial cancer.

The rearrangement joins TRBV2 to TRBJ2-7; D not certain. Looked up from germline, CDR1 is SNHLY and CDR2 is FYNNEI. Trimming removed 0 bases from V and 6 bases from J, with 6 bases in between. CDR3 length: 12 residues. CDR3 region: CASSEAGREQYF. The CDR3 DNA follows: TGTGCCAGCAGTGAAGCGGGCCGCGAGCAGTACTTC.

The chain couples TRBV6-5 to TRBJ2-7; TRBD1 aligns across 12 bases. Germline V gene data show CDR1 as MNHEY and CDR2 as SVGAGI. The CDR3 sequence is 15 residues long. Trimming cost V 6 bases and J 5 bases; bases outside gene matches: 8. The CDR3 region is CASRRGQGALNEQYF. The CDR3 nucleotides read TGTGCCAGCAGACGGGGACAGGGGGCGCTCAACGAGCAGTACTTC.

This clone was picked up many times. The genes are TRBV7-2 and TRBJ1-1; unclear D gene. V was shortened by 2 bases and J by 1 base, with 8 bases between the two germline ends. Germline lookup yields CDR1 SGHTA and CDR2 FQGNSA. This CDR3 has 14 amino acids. The CDR3 nucleotides read TGTGCCAGCAGCTTAAGAGGGCGGAACACTGAAGCTTTCTTT. Its translation is CASSLRGRNTEAFF.

This clone turned up a few times. The rearrangement links TRBV5-1 to TRBJ2-3, with D unclear. Germline V gene lookup returns CDR1 SGHRS and CDR2 YFSETQ. With 7 bases removed from V and 9 bases from J, the gap between germline ends came to 12 bases. This CDR3 has 11 amino acids. This CDR3 is CASFEASTQYF. CDR3 DNA sequence: TGCGCCAGCTTTGAGGCGTCAACGCAGTATTTT.

The V and J genes are TRBV18 and TRBJ1-5; D unresolved. The CDR3 has 13 amino acids. Deletions cut 2 bases from V and 5 bases from J, with 7 bases between. The V gene's germline CDR1 is KGHSH and CDR2 LQKENI. Here the CDR3 DNA reads TGTGCCAGCTCACCAAACGCGGATCAGCCCCAGCATTTT. It translates to CASSPNADQPQHF.

This chain links TRBV7-9 with TRBJ1-6, with 9 nucleotides matching TRBD1. The CDR3 sequence is 16 residues long. The junction had 5 bases not matched to a gene; V was cut back by 5 bases and J by 3 bases. Germline-derived CDR1 and CDR2 are SEHNR and FQNEAQ (reference sequence). The CDR3 reads CASSLGTGSYNSPLHF. CDR3 in DNA: TGTGCCAGCAGCCTGGGGACAGGGAGCTATAATTCACCCCTCCACTTT. Full variable domain (missing parts from reference TRBV7-9 and TRBJ1-6): DTGVSQNPRHKITKRGQNVTFRCDPISEHNRLYWYRQTLGQGPEFLTYFQNEAQLEKSRLLSDRFSAERPKGSFSTLEIQRTEQGDSAMYLCASSLGTGSYNSPLHFGNGTRLTVT.

The J gene is TRBJ1-5, the V gene TRBV2; no definite D call. Trimming shortened V by 1 base and J by 11 bases, and 9 bases separated the two germline ends. The germline gives CDR1 SNHLY, CDR2 FYNNEI. CDR3 size: 12 residues. The CDR3 DNA reads as TGTGCCAGCAGTGAAGGGGTTACAGCCCAGCATTTT. Its protein is CASSEGVTAQHF.

The rearrangement joins TRBV5-6 to TRBJ2-3; D is uncertain. Trimming took off 0 bases at V and 0 bases at J, with 8 bases between the two ends. This CDR3 contains 15 residues. Germline CDR1 reads SGHDT; CDR2 reads YYEEEE. CDR3 nucleotides: TGTGCCAGCAGCTTGGAAGGCGGAAGCACAGATACGCAGTATTTT. This codes for CASSLEGGSTDTQYF.

As for this clone: Other DNA sequences in this sample translate to the same CDR3. The V gene is TRBV5-1, the J gene TRBJ1-5, with D possibly TRBD1 on 5 matching bases. In germline, CDR1 is SGHRS, CDR2 YFSETQ. Trimming stripped 2 bases from V and 2 bases from J, with 8 bases between. This CDR3 contains 14 residues. The CDR3 nucleotides read TGCGCCAGCAGCTTAGAAGGGGGCAATCAGCCCCAGCATTTT. The encoded protein is CASSLEGGNQPQHF.

The genes are TRBV5-4 and TRBJ2-7; 7 bases map to TRBD2. Germline CDR1 reads SGHNT; CDR2 reads YYREEE (reference sequence). This CDR3 spans 17 amino acids. J gave up 2 bases and V 0 bases, and 11 bases lay outside the gene matches. CDR3 coding DNA: TGTGCCAGCAGCTTGGGACCCCCCGGGACTATACCCTACGAGCAGTACTTC. This sequence encodes CASSLGPPGTIPYEQYF.